This T cell receptor (beta chain) is drawn from a study of T cell responses to AZD1222 COVID-19 vaccine. Findings and limits, study-wide: Among vaccine-associated CD4 TCRs, coverage spanned spike, with dominance at 160-218 and 743-854. It should be noted that donors were predominantly white British and more often female, and clonal diversity was possibly underestimated. Rises in breadth and depth of Spike-specific TCRs came after two AZD1222 doses. In all cases, repertoires were sampled only after the peak T cell response.

The CDR3 length is 12 residues. V was pared by 9 bases and J by 5 bases, with 11 bases between. CDR1 is SEHNR and CDR2 is FQNEAQ in the germline V gene (reference sequence). Only in-frame clones appear in the TCRdb table, and some are missing; sequencing was by immunoSEQ multiplex PCR. The data contain over 60,000 clones, 85% to 90% of them singletons. Notes on this clone: Its antigen is not known.

The gene calls are TRBV7-9 and TRBJ1-5; the D is unclear. This specimen was peripheral blood, taken 28 days after the second dose of the MenACWY control vaccine. This sequence originates from an adult who received the MenACWY meningococcal vaccine as a control. The CDR3 sequence is CASGTTDQPQHF. The CDR3 DNA reads as TGTGCCAGTGGAACGACGGATCAGCCCCAGCATTTT.